Below are 22 T cell receptor beta chains sequenced from a single sample in a study of cytomegalovirus exposure and HLA in healthy donors (dated by TCRdb to about 2017). The protocol used for the library was the immunoSEQ multiplex PCR assay. A mixture of 60 forward primers for TCR Vbeta segments and 13 reverse primers for TCR Jbeta segments was used in the multiplex PCR. TCRdb mirrors the immuneACCESS table, restricted to in-frame sequences. Some clones are absent from its copies; in checked studies, under half trace to an unresolved V gene, and the reason for the others is unknown. Recorded for this sample are about 120,000 clones; less than 75% of them occurred a single time. Of the sample, around 3.9% falls within the top ten clones. Sequencing was done on a sample of PBMCs. These receptors were taken from a middle-aged woman in good health and CMV-seronegative.

The chain links TRBV5-4 to TRBJ2-3, with 13 bases identical to TRBD2. CDR1 and CDR2 from the germline V gene are SGHNT and YYREEE (reference sequence). This CDR3 is 19 amino acids long. V dropped 3 bases and J dropped 1; count of bases not matched to a gene: 11. Written as DNA, the CDR3 is TGTGCCAGCAGCTCGGGACTAGCGGGATTTCTTAGAGGCACAGATACGCAGTATTTT. It codes for CASSSGLAGFLRGTDTQYF.

In this sample, this clone turned up a few times. The chain joins TRBV21-1 to TRBJ1-5. TRBV21-1 is a documented pseudogene. There are 15 residues in the CDR3. The CDR3: CASSKGGRGAQPQHF. DNA for the CDR3: TGTGCCAGCAGCAAAGGGGGGAGGGGGGCTCAGCCCCAGCATTTT.

Only a few counts were recorded for this clone. The rearrangement uses TRBV9 and TRBJ2-3; D perhaps matches TRBD2 (5 bases). The V and J ends lost 4 bases and 0 bases respectively, with 9 bases between them. Germline lookup yields CDR1 SGDLS and CDR2 YYNGEE. CDR3 length equals 14 residues. CDR3 residues: CASSLGLSTDTQYF. The CDR3 DNA is TGTGCCAGCAGCCTCGGACTGAGCACAGATACGCAGTATTTT.

This clone was counted only a few times. The gene calls are TRBV7-7 and TRBJ2-2; D may be TRBD1 (5 bases). The CDR3 has 13 residues. Germline V gene lookup returns CDR1 SSHAT and CDR2 FNYEAQ (reference sequence). Trimming took 7 bases from V and 6 from J, leaving 12 bases between them. CDR3 in amino acids: CASTVGPAGELFF. The CDR3 region has the DNA TGTGCCAGCACGGTGGGGCCAGCCGGGGAGCTGTTTTTT.

V is TRBV7-6 and J is TRBJ2-1; D remains unclear. Trimming left V 1 base short and J 7 bases short, with 5 bases between. The CDR3 runs to 12 residues. Germline CDR1 reads SGHVS; CDR2 reads FNYEAQ. The CDR3 DNA follows: TGTGCCAGCAGCTTAGTCGGGAATGAGCAGTTCTTC. Translation: CASSLVGNEQFF.

The CDR3 DNA is TGCGCCAGCAGCGGCGGACAGGGGGCTTTCTTT. Translating gives CASSGGQGAFF. This rearrangement joins TRBV5-1 to TRBJ1-1; 9 positions agree with TRBD1. The V gene's germline CDR1 is SGHRS and CDR2 YFSETQ. The CDR3 consists of 11 residues. With 4 bases clipped from V and 11 bases from J, the junction kept 3 bases outside the gene matches.

The CDR3 here is CASSSGTSANNEQFF. Written as DNA, the CDR3 is TGTGCCAGCAGTTCCGGGACTAGCGCGAACAATGAGCAGTTCTTC. The gene calls are TRBV28 and TRBJ2-1; 10 bases agree with TRBD2. CDR1 is MDHEN and CDR2 is SYDVKM in the germline V gene. V was pared by 4 bases and J by 5 bases, with 5 bases of the junction left unmatched. This CDR3 has 15 residues.

This clone was counted once. The chain has TRBV5-1 and TRBJ1-1; D is possibly TRBD1 (5 bases). The CDR3 is 16 residues long. From germline, CDR1 is SGHRS and CDR2 YFSETQ. Deletions cut 4 bases from V and 4 bases from J, with 20 bases between. As DNA, the CDR3 is TGCGCCAGCAGCCGGGGTACGGGGGTAGGGAGCACTGAAGCTTTCTTT. Amino acids: CASSRGTGVGSTEAFF.

The table lists this clone with a few counts. The J gene is TRBJ2-3, the V gene TRBV2; D possibly corresponds to TRBD2 (6 bases). The ends were cut back, 6 bases at V and 3 bases at J, with 22 bases in the middle. Per germline, CDR1 SNHLY and CDR2 FYNNEI. The CDR3 loop spans 17 amino acids. For the CDR3, the DNA is TGTGCCAGCAGCGGAGGGTGGGTTTGGGTGATGACAGATACGCAGTATTTT. It encodes CASSGGWVWVMTDTQYF.

The rearrangement links TRBV6-6 to TRBJ1-6; 7 nucleotides match TRBD1. Germline CDR1 is MNHNY and CDR2 is SVGAGI (reference sequence). The CDR3 runs 14 residues. With 4 bases clipped from V and 13 bases from J, the junction kept 10 bases outside the gene matches. CDR3 in amino acids: CASSSQTGQGPLHF. In DNA, the CDR3 is TGTGCCAGCAGTTCCCAGACAGGGCAGGGGCCCCTCCACTTT.

The rearrangement joins TRBV2 to TRBJ2-7, with D possibly TRBD2 on 6 matching bases. Germline CDR1 reads SNHLY; CDR2 reads FYNNEI. The CDR3 length is 14 residues. V lost 6 bases to trimming and J lost 0 bases, with 12 bases between them. DNA for the CDR3: TGTGCCAGCAGGGCTAGCGATTTCTCCTACGAGCAGTACTTC. Translation: CASRASDFSYEQYF. The variable domain in full, completed from reference TRBV2 and TRBJ2-7, reads EPEVTQTPSHQVTQMGQEVILRCVPISNHLYFYWYRQILGQKVEFLVSFYNNEISEKSEIFDDQFSVERPDGSNFTLKIRSTKLEDSAMYFCASRASDFSYEQYFGPGTRLTVT.

This clone showed up just a few times. The chain has TRBV5-1 and TRBJ1-1, with D possibly TRBD1 on 6 matching bases. V lost 4 bases and J 1 base, leaving 20 bases between the germline ends. Looked up from germline, CDR1 is SGHRS and CDR2 is YFSETQ. This CDR3 contains 17 residues. Written as DNA, the CDR3 is TGCGCCAGCAGCACCTACAGGGCAGGTCGGGCGAACACTGAAGCTTTCTTT. Its translation is CASSTYRAGRANTEAFF.

V gene TRBV5-1 combines with J gene TRBJ2-3; TRBD1 matches 8 bases. The CDR3 is made up of 14 amino acids. The germline gives CDR1 SGHRS, CDR2 YFSETQ. J gave up 2 bases and V 5 bases, and 4 bases lay outside the gene matches. CDR3 protein: CASRGQGYTDTQYF. DNA of the CDR3: TGCGCCAGCAGAGGACAGGGATACACAGATACGCAGTATTTT.

The V gene is TRBV4-3, the J gene TRBJ2-2, with D uncertain. CDR1 is LGHNA and CDR2 is YSLEER in the germline V gene. V lost 1 base and J lost 4, with 13 bases in between. The CDR3 runs 16 residues. The CDR3 nucleotides read TGCGCCAGCAGCCAAGTGCCAGAAAAAGTCACCGGGGAGCTGTTTTTT. It codes for CASSQVPEKVTGELFF.

Here the CDR3 reads CASSYGTGSPPYF. The CDR3 DNA reads TGTGCCAGCAGTTATGGGACAGGGTCACCCCCGTACTTC. This rearrangement joins TRBV6-5 to TRBJ2-4; TRBD1 agrees at 9 bases. This CDR3 spans 13 amino acids. With V trimmed by 3 bases and J by 15 bases, 9 bases remained unmatched. Germline V gives CDR1 MNHEY, CDR2 SVGAGI.

The sample holds one count of this clone. This sequence joins TRBV18 and TRBJ1-2; D remains unclear. The CDR3 spans 15 residues. Per the germline V gene, CDR1 is KGHSH and CDR2 is LQKENI. V was cut by 3 bases and J by 4 bases, with 15 bases left in between. The CDR3 DNA reads TGTGCCAGCTCACCGAGCGGGAGACAAACCTATGGCTACACCTTC. The encoded protein is CASSPSGRQTYGYTF. The whole variable domain, remainder taken from reference TRBV18 and TRBJ1-2, is NAGVMQNPRHLVRRRGQEARLRCSPMKGHSHVYWYRQLPEEGLKFMVYLQKENIIDESGMPKERFSAEFPKEGPSILRIQQVVRGDSAAYFCASSPSGRQTYGYTFGSGTRLTVV.

The CDR3 nucleotides are TGTGCCAGCAGCAAGGGATCCCGGGACAACTACGAGCAGTACTTC. It yields the protein CASSKGSRDNYEQYF. This chain links TRBV9 with TRBJ2-5; D possibly corresponds to TRBD1 (6 bases). The J call is uncertain, as TRBJ2-7 better fits the DNA end. This CDR3 is 15 amino acids long. Germline V lookup: CDR1 SGDLS, CDR2 YYNGEE.

This chain connects TRBV7-9 to TRBJ2-2; 8 bases are shared with TRBD2. Losses at the gene ends were 5 bases for V and 1 base for J; bases not matched to a gene: 3. This CDR3 has 15 residues. Germline values: CDR1 SEHNR, CDR2 FQNEAQ (reference sequence). The CDR3 nucleotides are TGTGCCAGCAGCCTGGGACTAGTGAACACCGGGGAGCTGTTTTTT. Protein sequence: CASSLGLVNTGELFF.

This clone was detected once. The genes are TRBV7-8 and TRBJ1-2; the match to TRBD1 covers 9 bases. J lost 6 bases, V lost 5 bases, and 4 bases had no gene match. The germline V gene has CDR1 SGHVS and CDR2 FQNEAQ. The length of the CDR3 is 13 residues. CDR3 in amino acids: CASSLGTGHGYTF. In nucleotides, the CDR3 is TGTGCCAGCAGCCTGGGGACAGGGCATGGCTACACCTTC.

A few counts support this clone. The chain couples TRBV7-2 to TRBJ2-2, with D tentatively TRBD2 (5 bases). Germline values: CDR1 SGHTA, CDR2 FQGNSA. The CDR3 contains 14 residues. Between the trimmed V and J ends, which lost 5 bases and 7 bases, there was a span of 14 bases. DNA of the CDR3: TGTGCCAGCAGCCAGCGGAGAAACCGCGGGGAGCTGTTTTTT. Translation: CASSQRRNRGELFF.

This clone was seen once. The chain recombines TRBV6-6 with TRBJ1-2, with 7 bases identical to TRBD1. J lost 8 bases, V lost 5 bases, and 8 bases had no gene match. CDR1 is MNHNY, CDR2 SVGAGI, per germline (reference sequence). The CDR3 sequence is 13 residues long. The CDR3 reads CASSQTGITGYTF. CDR3 DNA: TGTGCCAGCAGTCAGACAGGGATAACAGGCTACACCTTC.

The chain couples TRBV28 to TRBJ1-2; the D gene is possibly TRBD1 (6 bases). Looked up from germline, CDR1 is MDHEN and CDR2 is SYDVKM. This CDR3 has 15 residues. Trimming shortened V by 6 bases and J by 0 bases, and 14 bases separated the two germline ends. The CDR3 here is CASRPQGLSNYGYTF. CDR3 coding DNA: TGTGCCAGCAGGCCGCAGGGGCTCTCTAACTATGGCTACACCTTC.